The 15 T cell receptor beta chains given below trace back to one sample, sequenced in a study of blood T cell repertoires in COVID-19. Data came from immunoSEQ multiplex PCR; TCRdb stores just in-frame clones and leaves some out. The repertoire holds nearly 250,000 clones, roughly 85% seen once, with about 9.3% in the top ten. The sample consisted of PBMCs or T cells enriched from blood (not recorded which). The receptors originated from a woman between 45 and 60 years old with acute COVID-19.

V and J are TRBV14 and TRBJ1-3, with a possible D match to TRBD1 (5 bases). Trimming took 4 bases from V and 7 from J, leaving 14 bases between them. Per germline, CDR1 SGHDN and CDR2 FVKESK. The CDR3 consists of 14 residues. For the CDR3, the DNA is TGTGCCAGCAGCCCCTTCCAGGGCATGAACACCATATATTTT. It is translated as CASSPFQGMNTIYF. Complete variable domain (other parts from reference TRBV14 and TRBJ1-3): EAGVTQFPSHSVIEKGQTVTLRCDPISGHDNLYWYRRVMGKEIKFLLHFVKESKQDESGMPNNRFLAERTGGTYSTLKVQPAELEDSGVYFCASSPFQGMNTIYFGEGSWLTVV.

The V call is TRBV27, the J call TRBJ1-5, with 9 bases that match TRBD1. V lost 6 bases and J lost 6; bases outside the gene matches: 6. CDR3 size: 14 residues. Germline CDR1 reads MNHEY; CDR2 reads SMNVEV (reference sequence). The CDR3: CASRGTGITQPQHF. CDR3 nucleotide sequence: TGTGCCAGCAGGGGGACAGGGATTACTCAGCCCCAGCATTTT.

The chain is built from TRBV18 and TRBJ2-7; TRBD2 aligns across 14 bases. Trimming at V came to 3 bases and at J to 3 bases, leaving 7 bases not matched to a gene. The germline CDR1 and CDR2 sequences are KGHSH and LQKENI. This CDR3 has 17 amino acids. The CDR3 nucleotides are TGTGCCAGCTCACCGGGACTAGCGGGGGTAGATAGCTACGAGCAGTACTTC. Its translation: CASSPGLAGVDSYEQYF.

V gene TRBV25-1 combines with J gene TRBJ2-1; TRBD1 aligns across 8 bases. In germline, CDR1 is MGHDK, CDR2 SYGVNS. There are 14 residues in the CDR3. With 4 bases clipped from V and 5 bases from J, the junction kept 4 bases outside the gene matches. CDR3 sequence: CASSGTGTHNEQFF. In DNA form, the CDR3 reads TGTGCCAGCAGTGGGACAGGGACCCACAATGAGCAGTTCTTC. Using reference TRBV25-1 and TRBJ2-1 for the parts outside the CDR3, the full variable domain is EADIYQTPRYLVIGTGKKITLECSQTMGHDKMYWYQQDPGMELHLIHYSYGVNSTEKGDLSSESTVSRIRTEHFPLTLESARPSHTSQYLCASSGTGTHNEQFFGPGTRLTVL.

This clone was seen a few times. J is TRBJ2-2 and V is TRBV5-6; possible D gene TRBD2, 7 bases. Trimming cost V 3 bases and J 2 bases, with 14 bases left between them. From germline, CDR1 is SGHDT and CDR2 YYEEEE. The CDR3 extends over 16 amino acids. The CDR3 protein is CASSSSGGANTGELFF. The CDR3 coding sequence is TGTGCCAGCAGCTCTTCGGGGGGCGCCAACACCGGGGAGCTGTTTTTT.

This chain uses TRBV7-3 with TRBJ2-1, with 15 bases lining up with TRBD2. Per the germline V gene, CDR1 is SGHTA and CDR2 is FQGTGA. This CDR3 is 16 amino acids long. The junction had 4 bases not matched to a gene; V was cut back by 2 bases and J by 8 bases. This CDR3 is CASSLGLAGGLDEQFF. The CDR3 DNA reads TGTGCCAGCAGCTTAGGACTAGCGGGGGGGTTGGATGAGCAGTTCTTC.

CDR3 region: CASSPTGHNEKLFF. The CDR3 coding sequence is TGTGCCAGCAGCCCGACAGGGCACAATGAAAAACTGTTTTTT. V and J are TRBV5-6 and TRBJ1-4, with 7 bases that match TRBD1. This CDR3 region has 14 residues. Germline-derived CDR1 and CDR2 are SGHDT and YYEEEE. J was trimmed by 5 bases and V by 4 bases; bases with no gene match: 5.

The chain recombines TRBV6-5 with TRBJ1-1; 8 nucleotides align to TRBD1. The CDR3 runs 14 residues. Trimming cost V 4 bases and J 7 bases; bases outside gene matches: 8. Germline V gene data show CDR1 as MNHEY and CDR2 as SVGAGI. The CDR3 bases are TGTGCCAGCAGTTCCATAGACAGGGGTCATGAAGCTTTCTTT. Amino acid sequence: CASSSIDRGHEAFF.

The rearrangement uses TRBV30 and TRBJ1-2; D possibly corresponds to TRBD1 (6 bases). Germline CDR1 and CDR2: GTSNPN and SVGIG (reference sequence). The CDR3 runs 14 residues. V lost 3 bases and J lost 4, with 15 bases in between. CDR3: CAWRGRGGSYGYTF. DNA for the CDR3: TGTGCCTGGAGGGGGAGGGGGGGTAGCTATGGCTACACCTTC.

This chain uses TRBV7-8 with TRBJ1-2, with D perhaps matching TRBD1 (6 bases). Trimming cost V 6 bases and J 5 bases, with 13 bases left between them. Looked up from germline, CDR1 is SGHVS and CDR2 is FQNEAQ. The CDR3 consists of 13 residues. DNA for the CDR3: TGTGCCAGCAGTTTACTCAGGGGTTATGGCTACACCTTC. Protein: CASSLLRGYGYTF. Full variable domain (missing parts from reference TRBV7-8 and TRBJ1-2): GAGVSQSPRYKVAKRGQDVALRCDPISGHVSLFWYQQALGQGPEFLTYFQNEAQLDKSGLPSDRFFAERPEGSVSTLKIQRTQQEDSAVYLCASSLLRGYGYTFGSGTRLTVV.

This clone was recorded only once. The J gene is TRBJ2-7, the V gene TRBV18; maybe TRBD1 (7 bases). The ends were cut back, 1 base at V and 5 bases at J, with 12 bases in the middle. Germline CDR1 and CDR2: KGHSH and LQKENI. This CDR3 has 14 amino acids. This CDR3 is CASSPQPGGHEQYF. DNA for the CDR3: TGTGCCAGCTCACCACAGCCAGGGGGGCACGAGCAGTACTTC.

V usage is TRBV3-1 (or the pseudogene TRBV3-2) and J usage is TRBJ1-1, with TRBD1 matching 7 bases. CDR1 is LGHDT and CDR2 is YNNKEL in the germline V gene (reference sequence). V trimming: 0 bases; J trimming: 5 bases; junction bases outside the gene matches: 15. The CDR3 length is 18 residues. The CDR3 nucleotides read TGTGCCAGCAGCCAAGAGTCGGGACAGTTCCTCCTAGAGACTGAAGCTTTCTTT. Its protein product is CASSQESGQFLLETEAFF.

This clone appeared a single time. This CDR3 reads CASSFGGNTEAFF. The DNA of the CDR3 is TGTGCCAGCAGCTTCGGCGGGAACACTGAAGCTTTCTTT. This rearrangement joins TRBV7-2 to TRBJ1-1; D is uncertain. Deletions cut 3 bases from V and 1 base from J, with 6 bases between. CDR1 SGHTA and CDR2 FQGNSA come from the germline V gene. CDR3 length: 13 amino acids.

The chain carries TRBV11-2 and TRBJ1-1; 7 bases align to TRBD1. This CDR3 is 13 amino acids long. The V gene end was trimmed by 5 bases and the J gene end by 7 bases; junction bases not matched to a gene: 7. CDR1 and CDR2 from the germline V gene are SGHAT and FQNNGV. The CDR3: CASSPRQGLEAFF. CDR3 in DNA: TGTGCCAGCAGCCCTCGACAGGGACTTGAAGCTTTCTTT.

The chain employs TRBV6-2 or TRBV6-3 and TRBJ2-7; the match to TRBD2 covers 8 bases. The V and J ends lost 4 bases and 2 bases, in that order; junction bases with no gene match: 4. Germline-derived CDR1 and CDR2 are MNHEY and SVGEGT. The CDR3 length is 14 residues. This CDR3 reads CASSLLAGTYEQYF. The CDR3 coding sequence is TGTGCCAGCAGTTTGTTAGCGGGGACCTACGAGCAGTACTTC.